The 9 T cell receptor beta chains listed next were all sequenced from one sample in a study of T cell clonality in common variable immunodeficiency. The assay was immunoSEQ multiplex PCR, and TCRdb's table has in-frame clones only and misses some. The table lists roughly 79,000 clones, no singletons, with 0.65% to 0.8% in the top ten. Sequences were obtained from peripheral blood mononuclear cells. The receptors were sampled from a person between 18 and 70 years old in good health.

This clone was seen repeatedly, ten times or more. The DNA read from the CDR3 is TGTGCCAGCAGCCGGGGACAGGGGAGCACCGGGGAG. Encoded protein: CASSRGQGSTGE. The full CDR3 is CASSRGQGSTGELFF. The chain employs TRBV7-3 and TRBJ2-2; 10 bases map to TRBD1. With the read ending 3 residues before the CDR3 end, the germline J gene is used to fill in that end. The CDR3 has 15 residues. Per germline, CDR1 SGHTA and CDR2 FQGTGA. V lost 5 bases and J lost 4; bases outside the gene matches: 4.

This clone was seen many times. The CDR3 goes on 3 residues after the read ends, and that part is filled in from the germline J gene. The V and J genes are TRBV2 and TRBJ1-1; a weak D match, TRBD1 (6 bases). This CDR3 contains 15 residues. V was clipped by 5 bases and J by 5 bases, with 18 bases between them. The germline V gene encodes CDR1 SNHLY and CDR2 FYNNEI. The covered CDR3 bases are TGTGCCAGCAGTCCTCGTGGAGGGGGGGTTACTGAA. It is translated as CASSPRGGGVTE. Given in full, the CDR3 is CASSPRGGGVTEAFF.

This clone was counted many times. The read terminates 3 residues before the CDR3 end, so the remaining end is supplied by the germline J gene. The chain recombines TRBV5-6 with TRBJ1-1; a possible D gene is TRBD1 (5 bases). This CDR3 contains 12 residues. Germline CDR1 is SGHDT and CDR2 is YYEEEE. CDR3 DNA (partial): TGTGCCAGCAGCTTTTCGTGGACAGAA. Translating it yields CASSFSWTE. The whole CDR3 sequence is CASSFSWTEAFF.

This clone came up many times. The read is 3 residues too short to cover the CDR3 end, so that end is filled in from the germline J gene. The chain employs TRBV7-9 and TRBJ1-3; D gene uncertain. Germline V gene data show CDR1 as SEHNR and CDR2 as FQNEAQ (reference sequence). Trimming pared 1 base from V and 7 bases from J, leaving 8 bases between. The CDR3 is 13 amino acids. Incomplete CDR3 DNA: TGTGCCAGCAGCTTAGGGCAGAGTAACACC. The encoded protein is CASSLGQSNT. The complete CDR3 sequence is CASSLGQSNTIYF.

This clone has a count of ten or more. The CDR3 goes on 3 residues after the read ends, and that part is filled in from the germline J gene. This sequence joins TRBV5-1 and TRBJ2-7; TRBD2 matches 10 bases. CDR1 and CDR2 from the germline V gene are SGHRS and YFSETQ. Trimming removed 5 bases from V and 0 bases from J; junction bases left unmatched: 11. The CDR3 consists of 17 residues. This CDR3 reads CASSYLSGRKSSYEQYF. The covered CDR3 bases are TGCGCCAGCAGTTATCTTAGCGGGAGGAAGAGCTCCTACGAG. The variable domain in full, completed from reference TRBV5-1 and TRBJ2-7, reads KAGVTQTPRYLIKTRGQQVTLSCSPISGHRSVSWYQQTPGQGLQFLFEYFSETQRNKGNFPGRFSGRQFSNSRSEMNVSTLELGDSALYLCASSYLSGRKSSYEQYFGPGTRLTVT.

This clone was recorded many times. The CDR3 end is not reached by the read, which stops 3 residues before it; the germline J gene fills it in. This chain joins TRBV13 and TRBJ2-5; TRBD1 matches at 8 bases. This CDR3 comprises 13 residues. V was clipped by 5 bases and J by 5 bases; unmatched bases: 4. Germline CDR1 PRHDT, CDR2 FYEKMQ (reference sequence). This CDR3 is CASSSRGLETQYF. The sequenced CDR3 bases are TGTGCCAGCAGCAGCAGGGGGCTTGAGACC.

This clone was picked up many times. The CDR3 goes on 3 residues after the read ends, and that part is filled in from the germline J gene. This chain connects TRBV5-1 to TRBJ2-5; perhaps TRBD1 as D (6 bases). Germline CDR1 SGHRS, CDR2 YFSETQ. This CDR3 has 14 residues. Trimming took 4 bases from V and 0 from J, leaving 10 bases between them. The CDR3 DNA, read in part, is TGCGCCAGCAGCCTTACAGGGTACCAAGAGACC. It yields the protein CASSLTGYQET. The complete CDR3 reads CASSLTGYQETQYF.

This clone was seen repeatedly, ten times or more. The missing CDR3 end, 3 residues past where the read stops, is filled in from the germline J gene. The V gene is TRBV7-2, the J gene TRBJ1-6; 7 nucleotides line up with TRBD1. This CDR3 is built from 14 residues. V was pared by 7 bases and J by 6 bases, with 6 bases of the junction left unmatched. CDR1 and CDR2 from the germline V gene are SGHTA and FQGNSA. CDR3 region: CASKTGQINSPLHF. The part of the CDR3 DNA that was read is TGTGCCAGCAAAACGGGACAGATTAATTCACCC.

This clone was detected ten times or more. The CDR3 end lies 3 residues beyond the end of the read and is filled in from the germline J gene. The rearrangement joins TRBV2 to TRBJ2-7, with TRBD1 matching 7 bases. Unmatched junction bases numbered 3, after V lost 6 bases and J lost 1 base. This CDR3 has 13 amino acids. Germline V gene sequence: CDR1 SNHLY, CDR2 FYNNEI. The DNA read from the CDR3 is TGTGCCAGCAGGGGGACAGCATCCTACGAG. It yields the protein CASRGTASYE. The full CDR3 is CASRGTASYEQYF.